The clone carrying this T cell receptor (beta chain) was detected only once. The repertoire was sequenced with immunoSEQ multiplex PCR; TCRdb's copy has only in-frame clones and lacks some. The sample lists 250,000 to 300,000 clones, approximately 87% occurring once. This specimen comes from a study of blood T cell repertoires in COVID-19. The wider study: Sources were T cells, B-cell-depleted T cells, or PBMCs; the material itself was cDNA or gDNA.

Germline loops: CDR1 SGHAT, CDR2 FQNNGV. V lost 1 base to trimming and J lost 2 bases; unmatched junction nucleotides: 7. This CDR3 region has 17 residues. The source material was peripheral blood. The chain couples TRBV11-2 to TRBJ2-4; 8 bases fit TRBD2. The receptor's source is a woman between 25 and 40 years old with COVID-19, enrolled during active disease. The CDR3 nucleotides read TGTGCCAGCAGCTTAGGGCCGGGGGGGGTTACCAAAAACATTCAGTACTTC. Protein product: CASSLGPGGVTKNIQYF.